The subject of this entry is one T cell receptor beta chain. The entry originates in a study of patients and donors after allogeneic stem cell transplantation. V trimming: 6 bases; J trimming: 7 bases; junction bases outside the gene matches: 9. This CDR3 is built from 13 residues. The V gene's germline CDR1 is DFQATT and CDR2 SNEGSKA (reference sequence). TCRdb fed the RT-PCR reads into MiXCR, producing one record per CDR3 protein. In the table there are around 150,000 distinct CDR3 sequences, roughly 35% of which are singletons. Sequenced material: blood, either unsorted or a sorted T cell fraction (not recorded which). This chain links TRBV20-1 with TRBJ2-4, with 7 bases matching TRBD1. The sequence was collected from a human donor who was either an allogeneic HSCT recipient or a stem cell or donor lymphocyte infusion donor (not recorded which). It is not recorded whose cells these are; they may come from a transplant donor. The CDR3 bases are TGCAGTGCCCTTGACAGGGTTGGGAACATTCAGTACTTC. It translates to CSALDRVGNIQYF.